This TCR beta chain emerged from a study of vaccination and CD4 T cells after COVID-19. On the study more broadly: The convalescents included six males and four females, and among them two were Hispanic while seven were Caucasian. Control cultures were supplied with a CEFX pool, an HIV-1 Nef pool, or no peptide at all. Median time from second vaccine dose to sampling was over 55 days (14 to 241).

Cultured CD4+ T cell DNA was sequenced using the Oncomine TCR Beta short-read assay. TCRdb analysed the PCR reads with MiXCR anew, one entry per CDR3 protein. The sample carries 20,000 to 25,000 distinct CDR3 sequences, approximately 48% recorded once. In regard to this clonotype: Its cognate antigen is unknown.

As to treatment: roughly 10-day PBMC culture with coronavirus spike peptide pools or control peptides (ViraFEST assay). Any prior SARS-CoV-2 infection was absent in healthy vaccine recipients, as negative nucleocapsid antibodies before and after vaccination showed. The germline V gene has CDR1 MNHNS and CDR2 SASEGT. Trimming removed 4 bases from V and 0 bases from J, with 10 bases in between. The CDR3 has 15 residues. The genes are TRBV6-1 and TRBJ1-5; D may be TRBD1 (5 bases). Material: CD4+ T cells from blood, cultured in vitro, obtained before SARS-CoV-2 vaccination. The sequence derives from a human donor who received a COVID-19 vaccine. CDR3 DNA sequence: TGTGCCAGCAGTGGACAGCCTTATAGCAATCAGCCCCAGCATTTT. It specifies CASSGQPYSNQPQHF.